This T cell receptor (beta chain) was recovered during a study of blood T cell repertoires in COVID-19. On the study more broadly: COVID-19 samples collected from the United States, Italy and Spain covered acute and convalescent phases. From T cells, B-cell-depleted T cells, or PBMCs came the material, which was cDNA or gDNA.

The CDR3 has 15 amino acids. Deletions cut 0 bases from V and 3 bases from J, with 12 bases between. Germline CDR1 reads LNHNV; CDR2 reads YYDKDF (reference sequence). This clone was seen more than once but under ten times. In the authors' workflow: Amplification with reference gene primers provided the estimates of nucleated cell counts. The table came from immunoSEQ multiplex PCR; TCRdb's copy has only in-frame clones and leaves some out. That table supplies the V and J calls and clone size; D and trimming were determined from the DNA. The profile shows a few hundred thousand clones, roughly 82% of them singletons.

This sequence originates from a man of 80 years or more with acute or convalescent COVID-19. The chain joins TRBV15 to TRBJ2-7, with a weak D call TRBD2 (5 bases). Sequencing was performed on peripheral blood. This chain's CDR3 is CATSREVLAGYEQYF. Here the CDR3 DNA reads TGTGCCACCAGCAGAGAAGTCCTAGCCGGCTACGAGCAGTACTTC.